These 4 T cell receptor beta chains were all obtained from the same sample, sequenced in a study of T cell repertoires in cytomegalovirus infection. MiXCR, applied by TCRdb to the reads, yields one record per CDR3 protein. The table has under 350,000 distinct CDR3 sequences, around 10% seen once. Sequenced sample: PBMCs. These receptors were taken from a human donor in good health (CMV status not recorded). Some clones in this sample may be carry-over from other donors' samples.

This clonotype was seen many times. The genes are TRBV2 and TRBJ2-2, with TRBD2 as a possible D gene (5 bases). There are 16 residues in the CDR3. The V end lost 2 bases, the J end lost 3 bases, and 13 bases lay between the germline ends. CDR1 and CDR2 from the germline V gene are SNHLY and FYNNEI. The chain's CDR3 is CASSEKGLADTGELFF. CDR3 coding DNA: TGTGCCAGCAGTGAAAAAGGGCTAGCAGACACCGGGGAGCTGTTTTTT.

The chain couples TRBV20-1 to TRBJ2-1; no definite D call. CDR3 length: 10 residues. Germline V gene sequence: CDR1 DFQATT, CDR2 SNEGSKA (reference sequence). The V end lost 5 bases, the J end lost 6 bases, and 5 bases lay between the germline ends. CDR3 residues: CSAVGNEQFF. In nucleotides, the CDR3 is TGCAGTGCTGTCGGCAATGAGCAGTTCTTC.

This clonotype was recorded at least ten times. The gene calls are TRBV7-3 and TRBJ2-3; 9 bases fit TRBD2. Losses at the gene ends were 5 bases for V and 1 base for J; bases not matched to a gene: 16. The germline V gene has CDR1 SGHTA and CDR2 FQGTGA. There are 19 residues in the CDR3. CDR3 sequence reads: CASSPRRRGGQFGTDTQYF. DNA of the CDR3: TGTGCCAGCAGCCCCCGGCGGCGGGGGGGCCAATTCGGCACAGATACGCAGTATTTT.

The V gene is TRBV24-1, the J gene TRBJ2-3, with D maybe TRBD2 (6 bases). The CDR3 contains 13 residues. Looked up from germline, CDR1 is KGHDR and CDR2 is SFDVKD. V was cut by 10 bases and J by 2 bases, with 12 bases left in between. CDR3 coding DNA: TGTGCCACGGGGCGGGAAACCACAGATACGCAGTATTTT. It specifies CATGRETTDTQYF.